This passage covers 6 T cell receptor beta chains from one sample sequenced in a study of shared clonotypes between healthy human individuals. Profiled with immunoSEQ multiplex PCR; TCRdb holds only in-frame clones, not every one. Among approximately 2.4 million clones, nearly 97% were seen once, and the ten largest hold around 0.13%. Sample: naive CD4+ T cells sorted from blood. The sample's subset: CD45RA+ positively selected. These receptors all stem from a man aged 18 to 30 in good health.

The chain couples TRBV11-2 to TRBJ2-5; D may be TRBD1 (6 bases). Germline V CDR1 and CDR2: SGHAT, FQNNGV. CDR3 length: 13 amino acids. V dropped 4 bases and J dropped 7 bases, with 13 bases sitting between them. The CDR3 DNA reads TGTGCCAGCAGCTCTCAGGGGAAGGGGACCCAGTACTTC. This codes for CASSSQGKGTQYF. The full variable domain, rest sourced from reference TRBV11-2 and TRBJ2-5, is EAGVAQSPRYKIIEKRQSVAFWCNPISGHATLYWYQQILGQGPKLLIQFQNNGVVDDSQLPKDRFSAERLKGVDSTLKIQPAKLEDSAVYLCASSSQGKGTQYFGPGTRLLVL.

This chain joins TRBV5-4 and TRBJ2-6; TRBD1 matches 8 bases. CDR3 length: 18 residues. V was clipped by 3 bases and J by 1 base; unmatched bases: 9. Germline loops: CDR1 SGHNT, CDR2 YYREEE (reference sequence). CDR3 bases: TGTGCCAGCAGCTCCAAAAATACAGGGGGTTCTGGGGCCAACGTCCTGACTTTC. It is translated as CASSSKNTGGSGANVLTF.

The V call is TRBV30, the J call TRBJ2-6; TRBD2 agrees at 10 bases. Germline V CDR1 and CDR2: GTSNPN, SVGIG (reference sequence). The junction had 11 bases not matched to a gene; V was cut back by 0 bases and J by 0 bases. CDR3 length equals 20 residues. The CDR3 nucleotides read TGTGCCTGGAGTGTCCCCCTCTCTAGCGGGAGTATCTCTGGGGCCAACGTCCTGACTTTC. Translated: CAWSVPLSSGSISGANVLTF.

J is TRBJ2-3 and V is TRBV5-1; D possibly corresponds to TRBD2 (5 bases). The germline V and J ends were trimmed by 4 bases and 6 bases, with 6 bases remaining between them. CDR1 is SGHRS and CDR2 is YFSETQ in the germline V gene. The CDR3 is 11 amino acids. The CDR3 bases are TGCGCCAGCAGCCGGAGGGATACGCAGTATTTT. It is translated as CASSRRDTQYF.

This chain uses TRBV30 with TRBJ1-3; D is ambiguous. Germline assignment: CDR1 GTSNPN and CDR2 SVGIG (reference sequence). The V end was cut by 0 bases, the J end by 0 bases, with 12 bases between. The CDR3 is 16 amino acids. The CDR3, as DNA: TGTGCCTGGAGTGTACGAGGAGTCCCCTCTGGAAACACCATATATTTT. It is translated as CAWSVRGVPSGNTIYF. The whole variable domain, filled in from reference TRBV30 and TRBJ1-3, reads SQTIHQWPATLVQPVGSPLSLECTVEGTSNPNLYWYRQAAGRGLQLLFYSVGIGQISSEVPQNLSASRPQDRQFILSSKKLLLSDSGFYLCAWSVRGVPSGNTIYFGEGSWLTVV.

Concerning this clone itself: The sample contains more than one DNA sequence encoding this CDR3. The chain carries TRBV20-1 and TRBJ2-3; no reliable D call. Germline CDR1 is DFQATT and CDR2 is SNEGSKA (reference sequence). This CDR3 is built from 11 residues. The ends were cut back, 3 bases at V and 5 bases at J, with 6 bases in the middle. The CDR3 here is CSARGKDTQYF. The CDR3 nucleotides are TGCAGTGCTAGGGGGAAAGATACGCAGTATTTT.